This T cell receptor beta chain is drawn from a study of CD8 T cells in Susac syndrome. CDR1 and CDR2 from the germline V gene are DFQATT and SNEGSKA (reference sequence). CDR3 length: 14 residues. Trimming left V 5 bases short and J 3 bases short, with 17 bases between. With random hexamers, 0.5 to 1 ug RNA was reverse transcribed. A multiplex approach, immunoSEQ multiplex PCR, amplified TCR beta CDR3 across 54 Vbeta and 13 Jbeta. TCRdb re-derived calls from the immunoSEQ multiplex PCR reads in MiXCR, one entry per CDR3 protein. The data contain some 210,000 distinct CDR3 sequences, 85% to 95% of them singletons.

The source is a human donor with Susac syndrome. The chain carries TRBV20-1 and TRBJ2-7; D uncertain. Material: CD4+ T cells from PBMCs. The CDR3, as DNA: TGCAGTGCTGGCCCAGGTCGCCGCAACTACGAGCAGTACTTC. This translates into CSAGPGRRNYEQYF.